These 26 T cell receptor beta chains were all obtained from the same sample, sequenced in a study of molecular identifiers for immune sequencing clone quantification. A single record per CDR3 protein comes from TCRdb applying MiXCR to the PCR reads. The table records about 500,000 distinct CDR3 sequences, less than 30% of them present only once. Sequenced input: naive CD8+ T cells from blood, with Jurkat cell RNA spiked in. Specified subset: FACS-sorted CD8+CD4-CCR7+CD45RA+ naive T cells. These receptors originate from a human donor in good health. Some libraries in this study had Jurkat cell RNA spiked in.

The CDR3: CASSPGTGGLAANNEQFF. CDR3 DNA sequence: TGTGCCAGCAGCCCCGGGACAGGGGGACTAGCGGCCAACAATGAGCAGTTCTTC. The rearrangement uses TRBV7-9 and TRBJ2-1, with D possibly called TRBD1 or TRBD2 (11 bases each). Germline V gives CDR1 SEHNR, CDR2 FQNEAQ (reference sequence). The V end was cut by 5 bases, the J end by 5 bases, with 25 bases between. The CDR3 covers 18 residues.

There are many counts of this clonotype. The rearrangement links TRBV25-1 to TRBJ2-7, with 10 nucleotides matching TRBD1. This CDR3 region has 13 residues. The V gene end was trimmed by 3 bases and the J gene end by 6 bases; junction bases not matched to a gene: 2. The germline gives CDR1 MGHDK, CDR2 SYGVNS. The chain's CDR3 is CASSETGGFEQYF. The CDR3 bases are TGTGCCAGCAGTGAGACAGGGGGCTTCGAGCAGTACTTC.

This clonotype has only a few counts. This sequence may be a read error, since a much larger clone differs from it by one base. The V and J genes are TRBV6-5 and TRBJ1-5; D unresolved. The CDR3 length is 16 residues. Germline CDR1 is MNHEY and CDR2 is SVGAGI. V was trimmed by 5 bases and J by 0 bases, leaving 14 bases between them. CDR3 protein: CASSSRAGNSNQPQHF. DNA for the CDR3: TGTGCCAGCAGTAGTCGGGCTGGTAATAGCAATCAGCCCCAGCATTTT.

This clonotype appeared a few times. The chain employs TRBV28 and TRBJ2-7; 14 positions match TRBD2. The CDR3 has 18 amino acids. Germline CDR1 reads MDHEN; CDR2 reads SYDVKM. V trimming: 3 bases; J trimming: 9 bases; junction bases outside the gene matches: 16. The CDR3 sequence is CASSLAPGLAGVPSGQYF. CDR3 coding DNA: TGTGCCAGCAGTTTGGCCCCGGGACTAGCGGGAGTTCCAAGCGGGCAGTACTTC.

The chain is built from TRBV14 and TRBJ2-5, with 8 bases lining up with TRBD2. Germline assignment: CDR1 SGHDN and CDR2 FVKESK. The CDR3 covers 17 residues. Trimming took 0 bases from V and 5 from J; bases not matched to a gene: 11. CDR3 amino acids: CASSQEIAGSLQETQYF. For the CDR3, the DNA is TGTGCCAGCAGCCAAGAAATAGCGGGGAGTTTACAGGAGACCCAGTACTTC.

This clonotype was seen only a few times. V usage is TRBV4-3 and J usage is TRBJ1-1; D is undetermined. Trimming left V 1 base short and J 2 bases short, with 17 bases between. The CDR3 has 17 amino acids. Looked up from germline, CDR1 is LGHNA and CDR2 is YSLEER. CDR3 loop: CASSQVQYGPKNTEAFF. CDR3 sequence (DNA): TGCGCCAGCAGCCAAGTACAATACGGACCCAAAAACACTGAAGCTTTCTTT.

With regard to this clonotype: One end of the junction is discordant with germline, which a read error may explain. The chain combines TRBV5-3 with TRBJ2-2; tentatively, D is TRBD2 (5 bases). TRBV5-3 qualifies as an ORF whose function is uncertain. The CDR3 totals 17 residues. The CDR3 reads CASSLNVVASNTGELFF. CDR3 nucleotide sequence: TGTGCCAGCAGCTTGAATGTGGTAGCGTCGAACACCGGGGAGCTGTTTTTT.

This chain uses TRBV12-3 or TRBV12-4 with TRBJ2-7; 7 nucleotides align to TRBD1. V shed 5 bases and J 9 bases; nucleotides not matched to a gene: 13. This CDR3 region has 14 residues. CDR3 region: CASSGTGQTSGQYF. CDR3 in DNA: TGTGCCAGCAGTGGGACGGGACAGACTTCGGGGCAGTACTTC.

The chain couples TRBV28 to TRBJ2-1; TRBD2 is a possible D gene (5 bases). CDR1 and CDR2 from the germline V gene are MDHEN and SYDVKM. Trimming removed 4 bases from V and 13 bases from J, with 14 bases in between. This CDR3 spans 12 amino acids. For the CDR3, the DNA is TGTGCCAGCAGTTATAGCGCGCAAGATCAGTTCTTC. Its translation: CASSYSAQDQFF. The full variable domain, in which reference TRBV28 and TRBJ2-1 provide the parts outside the CDR3, is DVKVTQSSRYLVKRTGEKVFLECVQDMDHENMFWYRQDPGLGLRLIYFSYDVKMKEKGDIPEGYSVSREKKERFSLILESASTNQTSMYLCASSYSAQDQFFGPGTRLTVL.

The J gene is TRBJ2-1, the V gene TRBV6-5, with 8 positions matching TRBD2. The CDR3 is made up of 16 amino acids. Trimming cost V 5 bases and J 2 bases; bases outside gene matches: 8. Germline V gives CDR1 MNHEY, CDR2 SVGAGI. The DNA of the CDR3 is TGTGCCAGCAGTCCACCGGGGGGGGCAGCCTACAATGAGCAGTTCTTC. Translated: CASSPPGGAAYNEQFF.

The rearrangement uses TRBV7-2 and TRBJ2-5; D not resolved. V was cut by 3 bases and J by 3 bases, with 20 bases left in between. The germline CDR1 and CDR2 sequences are SGHTA and FQGNSA. The CDR3 is made up of 17 amino acids. CDR3 DNA sequence: TGTGCCAGCAGCTTTTTCACCCCCCCCGGCAGAAAAGAGACCCAGTACTTC. As protein: CASSFFTPPGRKETQYF.

This chain uses TRBV12-3 or TRBV12-4 with TRBJ1-2, with D uncertain. Trimming stripped 6 bases from V and 5 bases from J, with 16 bases between. The CDR3 is 14 residues long. CDR3 sequence: CASSPSAGLYGYTF. The DNA for the CDR3 is TGTGCCAGCAGCCCAAGTGCGGGGTTGTATGGCTACACCTTC.

The chain has TRBV6-5 and TRBJ2-5; D is possibly TRBD1 or TRBD2 (5 bases each). Per germline, CDR1 MNHEY and CDR2 SVGAGI. The CDR3 has 16 amino acids. Trimming removed 6 bases from V and 9 bases from J, with 26 bases in between. The CDR3 bases are TGTGCCAGCAGCCTTCTCACGGGGCCCAAGACGGTGGCCCAGTACTTC. The encoded protein is CASSLLTGPKTVAQYF.

The chain carries TRBV4-3 and TRBJ1-4; no reliable D call. V lost 0 bases, J lost 3 bases, and 11 bases lay in between. Germline lookup yields CDR1 LGHNA and CDR2 YSLEER. The CDR3 loop spans 16 amino acids. CDR3 nucleotides: TGCGCCAGCAGCCAAGATTCCGCAGGCCCTAATGAAAAACTGTTTTTT. Amino acids: CASSQDSAGPNEKLFF.

This clonotype showed up many times. The chain joins TRBV9 to TRBJ2-7; 9 bases match TRBD2. The CDR3 covers 16 residues. CDR1 SGDLS and CDR2 YYNGEE come from the germline V gene. Trimming took 4 bases from V and 5 from J; bases not matched to a gene: 13. The CDR3 DNA is TGTGCCAGCAGCCCAGTGGTTCGGACTAGCGATGACGAGCAGTACTTC. Translated: CASSPVVRTSDDEQYF.

Worth noting for this clonotype: Possible read error: a much larger clone is one base away. The V call is TRBV7-9, the J call TRBJ1-1, with D possibly matching TRBD1 (5 bases). The germline V gene encodes CDR1 SEHNR and CDR2 FQNEAQ (reference sequence). This CDR3 is 11 amino acids long. This CDR3 reads CACREGPEAFF. As DNA, the CDR3 is TGTGCCTGCAGGGAGGGCCCTGAAGCTTTCTTT. The whole variable domain, remainder taken from reference TRBV7-9 and TRBJ1-1, is DTGVSQNPRHKITKRGQNVTFRCDPISEHNRLYWYRQTLGQGPEFLTYFQNEAQLEKSRLLSDRFSAERPKGSFSTLEIQRTEQGDSAMYLCACREGPEAFFGQGTRLTVV.

In the case of this clonotype: This may stem from a read error, because a much larger clone lies one nucleotide away. This sequence joins TRBV13 and TRBJ2-4; D is undetermined. There are 11 residues in the CDR3. From germline, CDR1 is PRHDT and CDR2 FYEKMQ (reference sequence). V lost 5 bases and J lost 8, with 7 bases in between. The CDR3 nucleotides are TGTGCCAGCAGCCTGTGGGACATTCAGTACTTC. Protein product: CASSLWDIQYF.

Worth noting for this clonotype: A much bigger clone sits one base away, suggesting this may be a read error. The chain couples TRBV20-1 to TRBJ1-2, with D unresolved. CDR1 is DFQATT, CDR2 SNEGSKA, per germline (reference sequence). Trimming stripped 6 bases from V and 6 bases from J, with 11 bases between. This CDR3 contains 11 residues. In DNA form, the CDR3 reads TGCAGTGCCCTTACGGTCCATGGCTACACCTTC. Encoded protein: CSALTVHGYTF.

The CDR3 coding sequence is TGCGCCAGCAGGATAAACGGGGGGAACATGAACACTGAAGCTTTCTTT. Translation gives CASRINGGNMNTEAFF. V and J are TRBV4-1 and TRBJ1-1; TRBD1 is a possible D gene (5 bases). CDR1 MGHRA and CDR2 YSYEKL come from the germline V gene. Trimming shortened V by 6 bases and J by 0 bases, and 17 bases separated the two germline ends. This CDR3 comprises 16 residues.

With respect to this clonotype: A clone one base away is much larger, so this may be a read error. The rearrangement joins TRBV7-9 to TRBJ1-1; no definite D call. The V and J ends lost 0 bases and 3 bases respectively, with 11 bases between them. CDR1 SEHNR and CDR2 FQNEAQ come from the germline V gene (reference sequence). The length of the CDR3 is 15 residues. CDR3: CASSLAPGVHTEAFF. Here the CDR3 DNA reads TGTGCCAGCAGCTTAGCGCCAGGAGTGCACACTGAAGCTTTCTTT.

This clonotype was seen a few times. The chain carries TRBV21-1 and TRBJ2-5. TRBV21-1 is designated a pseudogene. The CDR3 has 13 residues. The CDR3 loop reads CASSKVTPETQYF. The CDR3 DNA reads TGTGCCAGCAGCAAAGTGACGCCAGAGACCCAGTACTTC.

On this clonotype: It may be a read error: a sequence one base away is much more abundant. CDR3 sequence (DNA): TGTGCCAGCAGCCAAGGCCCCCCGGTGTTC. Protein product: CASSQGPPVF. The chain combines TRBV14 with TRBJ1-2; no clear D gene. CDR1 is SGHDN, CDR2 FVKESK, per germline. The CDR3 covers 10 residues.

The V call is TRBV4-3, the J call TRBJ2-3, with 10 nucleotides matching TRBD2. Germline assignment: CDR1 LGHNA and CDR2 YSLEER. The V gene end was trimmed by 0 bases and the J gene end by 5 bases; junction bases not matched to a gene: 14. This CDR3 has 19 residues. CDR3 nucleotides: TGCGCCAGCAGCCAAGAAACTCCGGGACTAGCGTGGGCGGGAGATACGCAGTATTTT. Its protein is CASSQETPGLAWAGDTQYF.

This clonotype was detected only a few times. The gene calls are TRBV27 and TRBJ1-4, with D perhaps TRBD1 (6 bases). CDR3 length: 14 amino acids. Per germline, CDR1 MNHEY and CDR2 SMNVEV (reference sequence). V was cut by 3 bases and J by 6 bases, with 11 bases left in between. The CDR3 spells CASSFDRGDEKLFF. The CDR3 coding sequence is TGTGCCAGCAGTTTCGATAGGGGGGATGAAAAACTGTTTTTT.

Points on this clonotype: This sequence may be a read error, since a much larger clone differs from it by one base. The chain links TRBV20-1 to TRBJ2-7; 7 positions match TRBD2. This CDR3 spans 14 amino acids. Germline-derived CDR1 and CDR2 are DFQATT and SNEGSKA (reference sequence). The chain's CDR3 is CSAILGRKVHEQCF. Here the CDR3 DNA reads TGCAGTGCTATACTCGGGAGGAAGGTCCACGAGCAGTGCTTC.

This sequence joins TRBV29-1 and TRBJ2-2, with a weak D call TRBD1 (6 bases). This CDR3 is 15 amino acids long. V lost 0 bases to trimming and J lost 2 bases, with 10 bases between them. From germline, CDR1 is SQVTM and CDR2 ANQGSEA. The CDR3 is CSVEDRTVNTGELFF. The CDR3 DNA is TGCAGCGTTGAAGATAGGACAGTCAACACCGGGGAGCTGTTTTTT.